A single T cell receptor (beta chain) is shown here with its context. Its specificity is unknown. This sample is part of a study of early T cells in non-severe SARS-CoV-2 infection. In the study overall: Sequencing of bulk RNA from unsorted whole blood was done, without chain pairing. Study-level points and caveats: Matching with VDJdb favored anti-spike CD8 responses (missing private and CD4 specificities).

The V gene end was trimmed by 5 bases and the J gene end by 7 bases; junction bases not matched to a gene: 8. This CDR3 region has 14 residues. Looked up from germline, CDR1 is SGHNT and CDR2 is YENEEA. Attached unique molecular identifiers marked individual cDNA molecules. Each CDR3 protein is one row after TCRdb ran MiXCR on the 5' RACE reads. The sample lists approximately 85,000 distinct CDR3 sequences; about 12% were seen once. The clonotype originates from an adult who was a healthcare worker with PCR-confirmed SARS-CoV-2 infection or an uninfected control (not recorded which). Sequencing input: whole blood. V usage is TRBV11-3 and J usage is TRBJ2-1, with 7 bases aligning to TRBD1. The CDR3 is CASSRTGVVNEQFF. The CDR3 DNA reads TGTGCCAGCAGCCGAACAGGGGTTGTGAATGAGCAGTTCTTC.